One T cell receptor beta chain is described in this entry. This sample is part of a study of blood T cell repertoires in COVID-19. Whole-study context: COVID-19 samples from acute and convalescent phases originated in the United States, Italy and Spain.

Germline V lookup: CDR1 MNHEY, CDR2 SVGAGI. This CDR3 has 14 amino acids. Trimming took 7 bases from V and 1 from J; bases not matched to a gene: 6. In the original processing: Scientists estimated how many nucleated cells there were by amplifying reference gene primers. Clones were sequenced by immunoSEQ multiplex PCR, and TCRdb holds only the in-frame ones, with some missing. From that table come the V and J calls and clone size; the DNA was used to work out D and trimming. The profile shows around 100,000 clones, more than 75% of them singletons. The chain carries TRBV6-5 and TRBJ1-1; 7 bases fit TRBD1. The clonotype comes from a human donor in a cohort sampled during active COVID-19. Sample: peripheral blood. The CDR3 loop is CASILTGQNTEAFF. CDR3 sequence (DNA): TGTGCCAGCATCCTGACAGGGCAGAACACTGAAGCTTTCTTT.